This T cell receptor (beta chain) was sequenced during a study of cytomegalovirus exposure and HLA in healthy donors. Both 60 Vbeta primers and 13 Jbeta primers went into the PCR. In the original processing: The count from a later analysis was about 80 million unique TCR beta chains, about 10 million of them shared. Method: immunoSEQ multiplex PCR; TCRdb's copy keeps in-frame clones and lacks some. That table gives V, J and clone size, and the DNA gave D and trimming. The sample lists some 150,000 clones, about three quarters occurring once. As for this clone: Its antigen is as yet unknown.

When sampled, the donors appeared nominally healthy, though they likely had unrecorded immune exposures. Study results and caveats: In a later analysis, HLA-associated beta chains showed higher expansion and lower generation probabilities than comparable chains. What was likely a sequencing artifact was a cluster of highly shared sequence variants.

Material: PBMCs. The sequence was collected from a male donor in good health and CMV-seronegative.

CDR3 coding DNA: TGTGCCTGGAGTCAATCAGGGCAAGAGACCCAGTACTTC. As protein: CAWSQSGQETQYF. The chain carries TRBV30 and TRBJ2-5, with a weak D call TRBD1 (5 bases). The germline V gene encodes CDR1 GTSNPN and CDR2 SVGIG (reference sequence). The CDR3 sequence is 13 residues long. Between the trimmed V and J ends, which lost 2 bases and 2 bases, there was a span of 9 bases.